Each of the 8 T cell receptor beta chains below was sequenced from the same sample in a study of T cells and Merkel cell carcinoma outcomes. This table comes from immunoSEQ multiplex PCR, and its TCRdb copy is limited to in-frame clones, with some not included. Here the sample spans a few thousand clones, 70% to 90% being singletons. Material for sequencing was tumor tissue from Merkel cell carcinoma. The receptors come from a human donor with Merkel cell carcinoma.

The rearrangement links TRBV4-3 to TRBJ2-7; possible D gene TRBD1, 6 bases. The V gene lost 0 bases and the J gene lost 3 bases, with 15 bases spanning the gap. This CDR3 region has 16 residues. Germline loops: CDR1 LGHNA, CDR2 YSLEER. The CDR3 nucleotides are TGCGCCAGCAGCCAAGATCTTGACAGGATTAACTACGAGCAGTACTTC. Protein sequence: CASSQDLDRINYEQYF.

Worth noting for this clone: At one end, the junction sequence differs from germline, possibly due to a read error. CDR3 sequence: CSVQEGGRYEQYF. In nucleotides, the CDR3 is TGCAGCGTTCAAGAAGGGGGCAGGTACGAGCAGTACTTC. The J gene is TRBJ2-7, the V gene TRBV29-1; 7 bases map to TRBD1. The CDR3 is 13 residues long. Germline V lookup: CDR1 SQVTM, CDR2 ANQGSEA.

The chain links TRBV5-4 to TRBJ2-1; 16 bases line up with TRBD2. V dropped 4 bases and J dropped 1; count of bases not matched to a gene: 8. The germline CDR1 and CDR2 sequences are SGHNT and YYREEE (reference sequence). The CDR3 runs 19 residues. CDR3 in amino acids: CASSPGLAGGVVSYNEQFF. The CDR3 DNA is TGTGCCAGCAGCCCGGGACTAGCGGGAGGGGTGGTATCCTACAATGAGCAGTTCTTC.

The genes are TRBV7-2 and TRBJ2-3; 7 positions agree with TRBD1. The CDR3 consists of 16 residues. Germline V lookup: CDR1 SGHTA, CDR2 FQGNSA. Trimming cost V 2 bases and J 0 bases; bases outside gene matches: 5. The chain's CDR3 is CASSLYGRGSTDTQYF. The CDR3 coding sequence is TGTGCCAGCAGCTTATATGGCAGGGGGAGCACAGATACGCAGTATTTT.

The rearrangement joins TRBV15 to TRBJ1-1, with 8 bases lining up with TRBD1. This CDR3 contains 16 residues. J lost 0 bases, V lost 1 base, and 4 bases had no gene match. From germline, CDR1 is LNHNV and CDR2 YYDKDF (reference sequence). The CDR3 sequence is CATSRGTGSMNTEAFF. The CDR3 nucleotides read TGTGCCACCAGCAGAGGGACAGGGTCCATGAACACTGAAGCTTTCTTT.

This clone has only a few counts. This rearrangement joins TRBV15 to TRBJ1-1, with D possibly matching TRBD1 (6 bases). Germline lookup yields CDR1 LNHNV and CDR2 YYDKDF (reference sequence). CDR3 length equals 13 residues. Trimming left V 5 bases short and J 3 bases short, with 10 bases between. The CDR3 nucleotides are TGTGCCACCAGCGGGGAGGGGGACACTGAAGCTTTCTTT. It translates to CATSGEGDTEAFF. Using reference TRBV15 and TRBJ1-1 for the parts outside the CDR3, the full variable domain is DAMVIQNPRYQVTQFGKPVTLSCSQTLNHNVMYWYQQKSSQAPKLLFHYYDKDFNNEADTPDNFQSRRPNTSFCFLDIRSPGLGDTAMYLCATSGEGDTEAFFGQGTRLTVV.

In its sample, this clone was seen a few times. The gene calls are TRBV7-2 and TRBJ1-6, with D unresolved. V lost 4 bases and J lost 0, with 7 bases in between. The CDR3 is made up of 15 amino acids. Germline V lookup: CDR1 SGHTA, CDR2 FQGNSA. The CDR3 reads CASSSRGSYNSPLHF. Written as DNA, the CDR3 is TGTGCCAGCAGCTCCCGAGGCTCCTATAATTCACCCCTCCACTTT.

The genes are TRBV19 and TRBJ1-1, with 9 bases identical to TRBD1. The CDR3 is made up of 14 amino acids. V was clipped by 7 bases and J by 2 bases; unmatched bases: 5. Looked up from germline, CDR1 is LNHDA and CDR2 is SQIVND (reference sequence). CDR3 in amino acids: CASTKQGANTEAFF. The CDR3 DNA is TGTGCCAGTACCAAACAGGGGGCCAACACTGAAGCTTTCTTT.